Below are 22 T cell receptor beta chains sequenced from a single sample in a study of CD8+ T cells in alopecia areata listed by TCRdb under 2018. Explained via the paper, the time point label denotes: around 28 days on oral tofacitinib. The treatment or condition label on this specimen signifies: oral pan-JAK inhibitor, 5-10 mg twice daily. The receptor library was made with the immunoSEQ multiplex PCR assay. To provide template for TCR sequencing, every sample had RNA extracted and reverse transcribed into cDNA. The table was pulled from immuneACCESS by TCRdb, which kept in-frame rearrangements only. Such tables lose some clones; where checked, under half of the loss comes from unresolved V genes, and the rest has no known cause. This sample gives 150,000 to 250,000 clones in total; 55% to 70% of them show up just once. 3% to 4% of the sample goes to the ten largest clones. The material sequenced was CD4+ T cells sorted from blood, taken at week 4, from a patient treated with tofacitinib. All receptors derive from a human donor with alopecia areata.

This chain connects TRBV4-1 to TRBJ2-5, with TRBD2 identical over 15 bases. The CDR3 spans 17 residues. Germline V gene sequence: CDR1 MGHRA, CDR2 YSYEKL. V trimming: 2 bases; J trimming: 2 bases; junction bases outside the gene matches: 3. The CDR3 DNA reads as TGCGCCAGCAGCCAATCGGGACTAGCGGGGGGACAAGAGACCCAGTACTTC. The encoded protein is CASSQSGLAGGQETQYF.

As DNA, the CDR3 is TGTGCCAGCAGTGCTGGGGTACAGGGTTTCCAAGAGACCCAGTACTTC. The encoded protein is CASSAGVQGFQETQYF. V and J are TRBV2 and TRBJ2-5, with D tentatively TRBD1 (6 bases). V was cut by 4 bases and J by 1 base, with 16 bases left in between. In germline, CDR1 is SNHLY, CDR2 FYNNEI. The CDR3 extends over 16 amino acids. Supplemented by reference TRBV2 and TRBJ2-5, the full variable domain reads EPEVTQTPSHQVTQMGQEVILRCVPISNHLYFYWYRQILGQKVEFLVSFYNNEISEKSEIFDDQFSVERPDGSNFTLKIRSTKLEDSAMYFCASSAGVQGFQETQYFGPGTRLLVL.

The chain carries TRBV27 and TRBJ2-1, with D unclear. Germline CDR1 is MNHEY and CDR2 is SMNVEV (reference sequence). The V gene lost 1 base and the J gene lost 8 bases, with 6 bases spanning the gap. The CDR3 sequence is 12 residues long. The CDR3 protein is CASSLFRDEQFF. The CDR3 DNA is TGTGCCAGCAGTTTATTCCGGGATGAGCAGTTCTTC.

CDR3 sequence: CSVEGGGAFNEQFF. The CDR3 DNA is TGCAGCGTTGAAGGCGGGGGGGCGTTCAATGAGCAGTTCTTC. V usage is TRBV29-1 and J usage is TRBJ2-1, with TRBD2 identical over 9 bases. J gave up 6 bases and V 1 base, and 4 bases lay outside the gene matches. This CDR3 comprises 14 residues. Germline-derived CDR1 and CDR2 are SQVTM and ANQGSEA.

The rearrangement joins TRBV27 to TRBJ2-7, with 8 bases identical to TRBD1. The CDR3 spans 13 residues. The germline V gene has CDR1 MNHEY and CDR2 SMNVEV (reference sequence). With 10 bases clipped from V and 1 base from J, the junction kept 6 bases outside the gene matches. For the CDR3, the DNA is TGTGCCACCCAACGACAGGGGTCCTACGAGCAGTACTTC. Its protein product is CATQRQGSYEQYF.

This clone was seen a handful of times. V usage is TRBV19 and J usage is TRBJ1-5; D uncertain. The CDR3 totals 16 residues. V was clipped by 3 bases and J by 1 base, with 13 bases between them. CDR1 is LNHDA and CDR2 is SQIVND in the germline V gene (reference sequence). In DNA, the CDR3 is TGTGCCAGTAGTATGTCCGTCGGGGTAAGCAATCAGCCCCAGCATTTT. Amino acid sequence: CASSMSVGVSNQPQHF.

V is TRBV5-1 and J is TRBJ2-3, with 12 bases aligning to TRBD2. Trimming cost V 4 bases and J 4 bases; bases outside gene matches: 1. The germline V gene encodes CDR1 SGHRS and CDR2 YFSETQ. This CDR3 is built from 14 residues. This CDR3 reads CASSRTSGADTQYF. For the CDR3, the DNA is TGCGCCAGCAGCCGGACTAGCGGGGCAGATACGCAGTATTTT.

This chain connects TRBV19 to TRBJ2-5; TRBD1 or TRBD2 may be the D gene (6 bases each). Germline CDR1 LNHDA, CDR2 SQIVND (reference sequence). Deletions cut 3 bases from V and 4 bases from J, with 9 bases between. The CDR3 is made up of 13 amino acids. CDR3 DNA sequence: TGTGCCAGTAGTATCTCGGGGGCAGAGACCCAGTACTTC. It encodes CASSISGAETQYF.

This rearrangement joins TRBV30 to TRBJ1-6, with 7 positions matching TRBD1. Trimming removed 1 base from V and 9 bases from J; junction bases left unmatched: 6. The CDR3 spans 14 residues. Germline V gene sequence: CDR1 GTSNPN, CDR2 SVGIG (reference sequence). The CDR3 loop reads CAWSGSGGGSPLHF. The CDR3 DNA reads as TGTGCCTGGAGTGGATCAGGGGGAGGTTCACCCCTCCACTTT.

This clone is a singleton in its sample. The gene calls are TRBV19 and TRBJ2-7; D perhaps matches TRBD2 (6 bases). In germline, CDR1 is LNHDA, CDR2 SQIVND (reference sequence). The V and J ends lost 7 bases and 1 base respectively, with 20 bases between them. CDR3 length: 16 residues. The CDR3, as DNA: TGTGCCAGTACCACGACGGCGGGATGGGGTTCCTACGAGCAGTACTTC. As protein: CASTTTAGWGSYEQYF.

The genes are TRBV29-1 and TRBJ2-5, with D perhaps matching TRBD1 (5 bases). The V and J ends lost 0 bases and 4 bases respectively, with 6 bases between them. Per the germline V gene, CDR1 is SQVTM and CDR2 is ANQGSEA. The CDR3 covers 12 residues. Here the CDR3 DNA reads TGCAGCGTTGAAGAGGGGCGAGAGACCCAGTACTTC. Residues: CSVEEGRETQYF.

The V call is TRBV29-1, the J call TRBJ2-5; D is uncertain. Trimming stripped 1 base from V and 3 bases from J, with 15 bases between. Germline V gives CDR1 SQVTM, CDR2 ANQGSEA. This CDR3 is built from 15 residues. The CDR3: CSVEVWEWSKETQYF. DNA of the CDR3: TGCAGCGTTGAAGTCTGGGAATGGTCCAAAGAGACCCAGTACTTC.

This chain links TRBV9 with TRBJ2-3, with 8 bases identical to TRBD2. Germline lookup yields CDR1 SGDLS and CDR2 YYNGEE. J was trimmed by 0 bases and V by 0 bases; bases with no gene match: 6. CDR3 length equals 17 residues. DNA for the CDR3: TGTGCCAGCAGCGTAGAGGGACTAGATACTAGCACAGATACGCAGTATTTT. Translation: CASSVEGLDTSTDTQYF. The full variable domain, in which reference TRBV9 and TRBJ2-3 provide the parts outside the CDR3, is DSGVTQTPKHLITATGQRVTLRCSPRSGDLSVYWYQQSLDQGLQFLIQYYNGEERAKGNILERFSAQQFPDLHSELNLSSLELGDSALYFCASSVEGLDTSTDTQYFGPGTRLTVL.

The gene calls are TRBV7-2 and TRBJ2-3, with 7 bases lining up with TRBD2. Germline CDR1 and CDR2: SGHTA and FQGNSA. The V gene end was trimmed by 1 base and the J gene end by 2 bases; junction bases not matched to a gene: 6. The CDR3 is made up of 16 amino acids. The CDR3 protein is CASSLGLAGATDTQYF. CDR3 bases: TGTGCCAGCAGCTTAGGATTAGCGGGCGCCACAGATACGCAGTATTTT.

The chain's CDR3 is CASSLSLDGTTEAFF. The CDR3 DNA reads as TGTGCCAGCAGTTTATCTCTAGACGGGACCACTGAAGCTTTCTTT. V usage is TRBV28 and J usage is TRBJ1-1; D possibly corresponds to TRBD1 (5 bases). The CDR3 extends over 15 amino acids. Germline-derived CDR1 and CDR2 are MDHEN and SYDVKM. Trimming shortened V by 1 base and J by 4 bases, and 13 bases separated the two germline ends.

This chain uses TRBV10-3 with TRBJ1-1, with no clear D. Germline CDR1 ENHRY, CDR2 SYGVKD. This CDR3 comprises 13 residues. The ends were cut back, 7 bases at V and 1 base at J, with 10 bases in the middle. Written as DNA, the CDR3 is TGTGCCATCAAAGGACTCGCGAACACTGAAGCTTTCTTT. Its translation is CAIKGLANTEAFF.

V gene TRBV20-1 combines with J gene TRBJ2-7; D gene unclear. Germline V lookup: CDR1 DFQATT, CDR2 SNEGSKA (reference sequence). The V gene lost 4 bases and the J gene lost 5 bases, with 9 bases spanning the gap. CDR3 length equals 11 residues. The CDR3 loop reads CSATGWDEQYF. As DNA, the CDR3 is TGCAGTGCTACGGGCTGGGACGAGCAGTACTTC.

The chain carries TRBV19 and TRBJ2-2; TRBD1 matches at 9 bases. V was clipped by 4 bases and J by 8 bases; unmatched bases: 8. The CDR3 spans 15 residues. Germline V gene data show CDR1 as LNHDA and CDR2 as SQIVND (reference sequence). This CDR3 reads CASSTQGAPRGELFF. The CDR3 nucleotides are TGTGCCAGTAGTACACAGGGGGCCCCACGAGGGGAGCTGTTTTTT.

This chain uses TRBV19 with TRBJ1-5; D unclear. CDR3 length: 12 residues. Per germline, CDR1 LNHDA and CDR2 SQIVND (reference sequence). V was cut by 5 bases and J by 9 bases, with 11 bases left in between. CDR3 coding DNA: TGTGCCAGTAGTCACCCCTTGGGGCCCCAGCATTTT. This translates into CASSHPLGPQHF.

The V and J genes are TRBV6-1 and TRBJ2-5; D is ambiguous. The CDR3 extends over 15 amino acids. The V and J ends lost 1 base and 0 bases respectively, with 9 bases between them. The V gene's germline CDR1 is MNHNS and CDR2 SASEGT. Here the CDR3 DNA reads TGTGCCAGCAGTGAAGGGTTGGGGTACCAAGAGACCCAGTACTTC. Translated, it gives CASSEGLGYQETQYF.

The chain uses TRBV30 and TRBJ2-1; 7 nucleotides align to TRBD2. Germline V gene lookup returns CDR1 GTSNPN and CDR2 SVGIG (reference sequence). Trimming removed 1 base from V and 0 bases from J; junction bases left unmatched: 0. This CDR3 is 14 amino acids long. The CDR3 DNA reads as TGTGCCTGGAGTGGCGGGGGCTCCTACAATGAGCAGTTCTTC. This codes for CAWSGGGSYNEQFF.

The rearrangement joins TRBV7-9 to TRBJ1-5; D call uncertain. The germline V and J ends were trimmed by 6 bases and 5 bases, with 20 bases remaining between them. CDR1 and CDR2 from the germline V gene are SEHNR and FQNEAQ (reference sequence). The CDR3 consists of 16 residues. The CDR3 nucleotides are TGTGCCAGCAGTCTTGGTGTAACGGAAGCGGATCAGCCCCAGCATTTT. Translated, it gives CASSLGVTEADQPQHF. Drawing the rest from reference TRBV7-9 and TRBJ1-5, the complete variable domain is DTGVSQNPRHKITKRGQNVTFRCDPISEHNRLYWYRQTLGQGPEFLTYFQNEAQLEKSRLLSDRFSAERPKGSFSTLEIQRTEQGDSAMYLCASSLGVTEADQPQHFGDGTRLSIL.